The table lists the clone carrying this T cell receptor beta chain with a few counts. The data are from a study of blood T cell repertoires in COVID-19. Background on the study: The United States, Italy and Spain supplied acute and convalescent COVID-19 samples.

Germline-derived CDR1 and CDR2 are SGHTA and FQGNSA. With V trimmed by 2 bases and J by 4 bases, 4 bases remained unmatched. The CDR3 extends over 14 amino acids. Here immunoSEQ multiplex PCR was the method, and the copy in TCRdb shows in-frame clones only, minus some. The sample records 30,000 to 45,000 clones, roughly 90% being singletons. This receptor was taken from a man aged 70-80 years with acute or convalescent COVID-19. The rearrangement uses TRBV7-2 and TRBJ1-2, with 7 bases that match TRBD1. Source material: peripheral blood. The CDR3 DNA is TGTGCCAGCAGCTTATCCCCAGGGGGCTATGGCTACACCTTC. Translating it yields CASSLSPGGYGYTF.